This T cell receptor (beta chain) was observed in a study of blood T cell repertoires in COVID-19. Repertoires were generated with immunoSEQ multiplex PCR, while TCRdb's copy carries only in-frame clones and drops some. The table has more than 90,000 clones, 65% to 85% seen once. CDR3 size: 15 residues. J gave up 7 bases and V 3 bases, and 11 bases lay outside the gene matches. Per the germline V gene, CDR1 is MNHNS and CDR2 is SASEGT. This TCR was sampled from a woman aged 70-85 years with acute or convalescent COVID-19. This chain uses TRBV6-1 with TRBJ2-7; 8 positions match TRBD2. The sequenced material came from peripheral blood. DNA of the CDR3: TGTGCCAGCAGTGACCTACTAGCGGCCTTTTCAGAGCAGTACTTC. This codes for CASSDLLAAFSEQYF.